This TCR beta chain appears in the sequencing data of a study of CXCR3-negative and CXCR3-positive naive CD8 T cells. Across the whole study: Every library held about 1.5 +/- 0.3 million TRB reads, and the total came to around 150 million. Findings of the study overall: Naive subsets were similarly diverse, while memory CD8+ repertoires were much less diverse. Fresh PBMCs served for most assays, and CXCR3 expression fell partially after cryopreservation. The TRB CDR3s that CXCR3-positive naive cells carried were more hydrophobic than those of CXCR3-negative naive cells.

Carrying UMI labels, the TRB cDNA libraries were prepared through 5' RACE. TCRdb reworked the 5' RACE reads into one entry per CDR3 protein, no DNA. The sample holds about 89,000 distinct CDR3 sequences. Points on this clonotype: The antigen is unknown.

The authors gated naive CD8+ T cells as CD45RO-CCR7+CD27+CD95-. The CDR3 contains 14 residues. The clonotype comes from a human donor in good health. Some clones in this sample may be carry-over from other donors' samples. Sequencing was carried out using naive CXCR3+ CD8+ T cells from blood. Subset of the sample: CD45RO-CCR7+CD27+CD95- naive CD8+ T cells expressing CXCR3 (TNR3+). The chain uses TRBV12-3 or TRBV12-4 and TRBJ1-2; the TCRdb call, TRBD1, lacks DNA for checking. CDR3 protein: CASSLGGSGGGYTF.